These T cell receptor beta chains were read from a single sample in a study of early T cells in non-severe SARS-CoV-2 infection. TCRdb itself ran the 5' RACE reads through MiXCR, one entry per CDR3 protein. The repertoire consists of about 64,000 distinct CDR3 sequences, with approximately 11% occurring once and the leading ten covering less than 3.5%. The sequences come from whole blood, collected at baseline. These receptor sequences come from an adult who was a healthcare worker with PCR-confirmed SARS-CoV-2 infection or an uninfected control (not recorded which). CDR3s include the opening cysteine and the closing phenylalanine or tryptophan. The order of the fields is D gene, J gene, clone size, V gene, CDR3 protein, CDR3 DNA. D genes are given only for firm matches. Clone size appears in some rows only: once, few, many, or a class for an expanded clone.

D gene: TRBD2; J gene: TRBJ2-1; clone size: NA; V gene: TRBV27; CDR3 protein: CASSSSGGDLEQFF; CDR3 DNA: TGTGCCAGCAGTTCTAGCGGGGGGGACTTAGAGCAGTTCTTC
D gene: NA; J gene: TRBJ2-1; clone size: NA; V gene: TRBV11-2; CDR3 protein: CASSSTTSYNEQFF; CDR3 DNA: TGTGCCAGCAGCTCCACTACCTCCTACAATGAGCAGTTCTTC
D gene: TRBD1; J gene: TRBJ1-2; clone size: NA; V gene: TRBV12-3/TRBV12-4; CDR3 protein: CASSGRNDRELNYGYTF; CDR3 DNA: TGTGCCAGCAGCGGAAGGAATGACAGGGAGCTAAACTATGGCTACACCTTC
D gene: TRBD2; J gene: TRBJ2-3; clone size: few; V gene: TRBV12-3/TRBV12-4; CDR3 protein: CASSRGAGGPDTQYF; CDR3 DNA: TGTGCCAGCAGTCGGGGAGCGGGGGGGCCAGATACGCAGTATTTT
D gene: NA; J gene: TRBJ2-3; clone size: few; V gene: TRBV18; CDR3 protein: CASSPGVDTQYF; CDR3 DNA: TGTGCCAGCTCACCAGGGGTAGATACGCAGTATTTT
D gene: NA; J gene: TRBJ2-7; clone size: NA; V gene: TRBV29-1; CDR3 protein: CSVGGATSYEQYF; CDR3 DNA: TGCAGCGTTGGGGGAGCGACCTCCTACGAGCAGTACTTC
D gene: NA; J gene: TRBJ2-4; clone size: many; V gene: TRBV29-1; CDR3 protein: CSVGIVQGNIQYF; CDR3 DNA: TGCAGCGTTGGGATCGTTCAGGGGAACATTCAGTACTTC
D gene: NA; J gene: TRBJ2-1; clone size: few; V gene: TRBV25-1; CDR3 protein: CASSEWGLAGEQFF; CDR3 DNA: TGTGCCAGCAGTGAATGGGGACTGGCAGGGGAGCAGTTCTTC
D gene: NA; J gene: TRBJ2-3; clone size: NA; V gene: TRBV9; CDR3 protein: CASSARGERDTQYF; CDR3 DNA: TGTGCCAGCAGCGCGCGTGGAGAGCGGGATACGCAGTATTTT
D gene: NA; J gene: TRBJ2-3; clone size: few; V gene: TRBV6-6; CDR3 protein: CASSYNWGADPDTQYF; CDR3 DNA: TGTGCCAGCAGTTATAATTGGGGGGCCGACCCAGATACGCAGTATTTT
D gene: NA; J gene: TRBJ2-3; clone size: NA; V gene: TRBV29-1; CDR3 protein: CSVDSGDTQYF; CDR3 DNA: TGCAGCGTCGATTCGGGGGATACGCAGTATTTT
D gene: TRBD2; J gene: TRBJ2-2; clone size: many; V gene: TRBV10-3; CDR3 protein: CAISPSGANTGELFF; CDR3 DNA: TGTGCCATCAGCCCTAGCGGGGCTAACACCGGGGAGCTGTTTTTT
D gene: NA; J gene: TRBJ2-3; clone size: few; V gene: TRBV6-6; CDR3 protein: CASTYPRGASTDTQYF; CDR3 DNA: TGTGCCAGCACTTACCCACGGGGGGCTAGCACAGATACGCAGTATTTT
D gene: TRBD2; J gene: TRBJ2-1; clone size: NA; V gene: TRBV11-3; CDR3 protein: CASSSGGGYNEQFF; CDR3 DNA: TGTGCCAGCAGCTCTGGCGGGGGTTACAATGAGCAGTTCTTC
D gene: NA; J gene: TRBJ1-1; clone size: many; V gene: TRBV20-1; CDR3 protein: CSARDPDRGTNTEAFF; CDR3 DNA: TGCAGTGCTAGAGATCCCGACCGGGGGACGAACACTGAAGCTTTCTTT
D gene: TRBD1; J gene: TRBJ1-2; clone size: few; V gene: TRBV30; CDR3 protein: CAGDREGGYTF; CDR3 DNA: TGTGCCGGGGACAGGGAAGGTGGCTACACCTTC
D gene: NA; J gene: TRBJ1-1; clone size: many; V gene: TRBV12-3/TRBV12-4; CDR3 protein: CASSLTQAFF; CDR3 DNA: TGTGCCAGCAGTTTAACACAGGCTTTCTTT
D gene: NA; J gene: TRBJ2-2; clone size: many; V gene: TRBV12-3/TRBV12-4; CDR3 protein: CASSLMGLGELFF; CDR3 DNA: TGTGCCAGCAGTCTGATGGGTTTGGGGGAGCTGTTTTTT